The source of this T cell receptor beta chain is a study of shared clonotypes between healthy human individuals (dated by TCRdb to the early 2020s). Turning to the overall study: Two women and a few men aged 18 to 49 years were included in the cohort. For each donor, CD4 naive and CD4 memory were each given three plates, CD8 naive was given two plates, and CD8 memory was given one plate. To estimate repertoire size and how much clonotype sharing occurs between individuals, the study deeply sequenced the blood TCR repertoires of roughly 5 healthy adults. Libraries were prepared and TCR repertoires were sequenced by different laboratories using diverse techniques, in order to increase sequencing depth and limit assay-specific biases. Between about 0.85 and 9.5 billion PBMCs per donor were obtained by leukapheresis. Points the paper makes about the study in general: Across four donors, approximately 4.9% of naive CD4, roughly 3.5% of naive CD8, 2.3% of memory CD4, and approximately 0.4% of memory CD8 clonotypes were shared. The genetic and exposure-history diversity represented was limited by the small number of donors. Rarefaction of sorted-subset datasets indicated incomplete sequencing despite the large sequencing depth. Only blood was sampled, and tissue TCR repertoires likely differ from those in blood. Pairwise subsampling indicated that sequencing depth was expected to affect the degree of clonotype sharing among donors. Clonotypes shared by all four sorted-subset donors showed higher generation probabilities than non-shared clonotypes. Estimated clonotype richness was generally larger for naive than for memory subsets.

A word on this clone: Its antigen specificity is not known. No base qualities exist here, and no much larger clone lies one base off it. The sample carries other DNA sequences with the same CDR3.

From cysteine to phenylalanine, the CDR3 is 15 amino acids long. Only the CDR3 part of the read is kept: 45 bases, read in frame from the first base. Based on the germline V gene, the CDR1 and CDR2 sequences are SGHTA and FQGNSA. Here V drops 2 bases and J drops 2 bases, and the junction holds 4 bases not matched to any gene. Healthy HIV-negative adults with no recently reported acute infections or vaccinations were included as donors. Only Caucasian adults living in Nashville, Tennessee, USA were represented among the donors. CD4+ T cells were enriched by magnetic negative selection, after which naive cells were positively selected on CD45RA and the negative fraction was taken as the memory subset. After blood collection by leukapheresis, PBMCs were isolated using Ficoll-Histopaque density gradient centrifugation and then cryopreserved in the vapor phase of liquid nitrogen. Analytical flow cytometry was used to check the purity and quantity of each magnetically sorted T cell population. Genomic DNA was isolated from each sorted fraction and quantified by UV absorbance on a Nanodrop 2000c.

Using the deep immunoSEQ assay, multiplex PCR amplified TCR CDR3 regions from genomic DNA. For each cell subset, the extracted genomic DNA was distributed evenly across all wells of several immunoSEQ 96-well plates, and each plate served as one replicate. Each replicate PCR for sorted subsets received about 180 ng genomic DNA, equal to some 32,000 T cell genomes. Purified libraries were measured with a Qubit 3.0 fluorometer, size-checked on a Bioanalyzer 2100, and measured again with the KAPA Library Quantification kit. Every immunoSEQ 96-well plate was sequenced on a dedicated single-read 150-cycle Illumina NextSeq 550 flow cell. Per the original workflow: The immunoSEQ output contained only junctional sequences without quality scores, so filtering could not match that applied to full-length reads. Sequences were annotated with PyIR, a Python wrapper for IgBLAST v1.9, and V/J genes and CDR3 were assigned using IMGT germline references. Reads were removed for weak V/J assignments (E-value above 1e-6), missing CDR3, stop codons, out-of-frame junctions, or ambiguous translated residues. V3J clonotypes were defined by identical inferred V gene, J gene, and CDR3 amino acid sequence. To compute the percentage overlap between repertoires, the number of shared unique clonotypes was divided by the size of the smaller repertoire. Richness of each repertoire was evaluated using RTK rarefaction, the Chao1 estimator, and Recon v2.1 estimates of unobserved clonotypes. Generation probabilities for all TCRbeta clonotypes obtained by the gDNA method from a handful of donors were computed using OLGA. TCRdb re-hosts the immuneACCESS table, in-frame sequences only. Its copies lack some clones; in the studies checked, an unresolved V gene accounts for under half of them, and the cause for the rest is not known. V and J calls and clone size are given by that table; D and trimming were obtained from the DNA. The sample table records some 1.4 million clones; roughly 96% of these occur just once. The ten largest clones capture more than 0.9% of the sample.

This chain is built from TRBV7-2 and TRBJ2-7, and TRBD2 aligns with 9 junction nucleotides. What was sequenced was naive CD4+ T cells sorted from blood. The sample's cell subset or site label is to be understood as: CD45RA+ positively selected. This TCR was sampled from a man aged 30 to 45 in good health. CDR3 reads: CASSLSAGGPYEQYF. The DNA is as follows: TGTGCCAGCAGCTTATCAGCGGGAGGCCCCTACGAGCAGTACTTC.